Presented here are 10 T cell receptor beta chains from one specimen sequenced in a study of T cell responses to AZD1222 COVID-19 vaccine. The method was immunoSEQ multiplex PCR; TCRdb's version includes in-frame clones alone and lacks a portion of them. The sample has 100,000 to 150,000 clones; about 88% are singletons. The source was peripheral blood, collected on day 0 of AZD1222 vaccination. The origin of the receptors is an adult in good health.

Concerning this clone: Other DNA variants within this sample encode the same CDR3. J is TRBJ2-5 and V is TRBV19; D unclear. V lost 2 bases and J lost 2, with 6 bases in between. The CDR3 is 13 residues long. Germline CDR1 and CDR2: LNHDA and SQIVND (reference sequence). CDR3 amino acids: CASSIPRQETQYF. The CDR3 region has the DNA TGTGCCAGTAGTATACCCAGGCAAGAGACCCAGTACTTC.

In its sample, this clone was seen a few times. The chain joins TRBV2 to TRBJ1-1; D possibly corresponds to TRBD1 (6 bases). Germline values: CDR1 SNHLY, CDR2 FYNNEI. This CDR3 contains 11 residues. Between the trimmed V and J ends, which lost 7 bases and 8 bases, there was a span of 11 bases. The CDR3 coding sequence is TGTGCCAGCATCACAGGGTTGGAAGCTTTCTTT. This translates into CASITGLEAFF.

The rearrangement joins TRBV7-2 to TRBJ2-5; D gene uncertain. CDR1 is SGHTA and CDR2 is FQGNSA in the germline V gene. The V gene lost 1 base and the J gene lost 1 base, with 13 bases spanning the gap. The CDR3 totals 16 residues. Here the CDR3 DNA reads TGTGCCAGCAGCTTAGAGTTTAGCTCGGGCCAAGAGACCCAGTACTTC. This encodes CASSLEFSSGQETQYF.

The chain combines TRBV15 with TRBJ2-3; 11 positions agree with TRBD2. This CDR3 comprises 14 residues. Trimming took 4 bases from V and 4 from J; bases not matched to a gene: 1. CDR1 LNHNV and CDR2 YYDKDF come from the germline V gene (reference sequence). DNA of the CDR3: TGTGCCACCAGCAAACTAGCGGGGGCAGATACGCAGTATTTT. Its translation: CATSKLAGADTQYF.

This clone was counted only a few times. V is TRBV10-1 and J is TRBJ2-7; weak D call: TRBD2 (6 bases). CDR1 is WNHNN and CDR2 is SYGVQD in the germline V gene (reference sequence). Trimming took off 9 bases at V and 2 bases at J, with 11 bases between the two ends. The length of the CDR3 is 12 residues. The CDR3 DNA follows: TGCGCCAGTAGCGGTCCGACCTACGAGCAGTACTTC. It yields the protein CASSGPTYEQYF.

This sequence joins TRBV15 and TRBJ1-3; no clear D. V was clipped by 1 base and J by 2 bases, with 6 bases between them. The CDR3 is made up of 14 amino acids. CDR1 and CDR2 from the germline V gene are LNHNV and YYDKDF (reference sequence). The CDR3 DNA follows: TGTGCCACCAGCAGAGGTTGGGCTGGAAACACCATATATTTT. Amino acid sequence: CATSRGWAGNTIYF. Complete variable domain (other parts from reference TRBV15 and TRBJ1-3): DAMVIQNPRYQVTQFGKPVTLSCSQTLNHNVMYWYQQKSSQAPKLLFHYYDKDFNNEADTPDNFQSRRPNTSFCFLDIRSPGLGDTAMYLCATSRGWAGNTIYFGEGSWLTVV.

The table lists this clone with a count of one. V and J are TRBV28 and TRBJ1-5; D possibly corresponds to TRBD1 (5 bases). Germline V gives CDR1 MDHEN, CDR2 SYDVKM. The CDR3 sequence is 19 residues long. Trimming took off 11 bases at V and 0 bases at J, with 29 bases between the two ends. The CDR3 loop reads CAPLRGTPDPRYSNQPQHF. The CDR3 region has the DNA TGTGCCCCCCTTAGGGGTACGCCGGACCCACGATATAGCAATCAGCCCCAGCATTTT.

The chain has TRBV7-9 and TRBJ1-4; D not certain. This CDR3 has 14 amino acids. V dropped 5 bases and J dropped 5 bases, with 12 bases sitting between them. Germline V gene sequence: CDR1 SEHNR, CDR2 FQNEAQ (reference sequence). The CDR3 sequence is CASSQPGSNEKLFF. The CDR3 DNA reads TGTGCCAGCAGCCAACCGGGTTCCAATGAAAAACTGTTTTTT.

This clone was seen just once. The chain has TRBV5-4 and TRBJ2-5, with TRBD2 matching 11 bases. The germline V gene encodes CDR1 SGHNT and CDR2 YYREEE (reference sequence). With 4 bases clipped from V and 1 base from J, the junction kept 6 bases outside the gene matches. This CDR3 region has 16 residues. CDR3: CASSPGLAESQETQYF. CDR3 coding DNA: TGTGCCAGCAGCCCGGGACTAGCGGAGAGCCAAGAGACCCAGTACTTC.

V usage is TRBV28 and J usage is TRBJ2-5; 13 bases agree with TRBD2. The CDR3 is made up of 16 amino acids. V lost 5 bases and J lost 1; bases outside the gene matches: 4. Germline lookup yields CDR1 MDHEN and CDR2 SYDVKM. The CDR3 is CASSLTSGRFQETQYF. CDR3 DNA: TGTGCCAGCAGTCTGACTAGCGGGAGGTTCCAAGAGACCCAGTACTTC.